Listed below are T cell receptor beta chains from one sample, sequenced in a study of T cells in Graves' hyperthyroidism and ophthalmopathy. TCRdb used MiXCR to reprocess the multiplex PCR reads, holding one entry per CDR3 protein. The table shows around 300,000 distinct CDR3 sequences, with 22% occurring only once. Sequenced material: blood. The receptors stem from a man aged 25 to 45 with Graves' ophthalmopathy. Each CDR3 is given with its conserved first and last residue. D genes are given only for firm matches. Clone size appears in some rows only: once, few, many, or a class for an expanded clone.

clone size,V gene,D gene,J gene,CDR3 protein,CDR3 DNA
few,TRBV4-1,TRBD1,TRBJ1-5,CASSQRRQTTGGGQPQHF,TGCGCCAGCAGCCAAAGGCGACAAACTACAGGGGGCGGTCAGCCCCAGCATTTT
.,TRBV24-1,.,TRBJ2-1,CATSAGGHGGNEQFF,TGTGCCACCAGTGCCGGAGGACACGGTGGGAATGAGCAGTTCTTC
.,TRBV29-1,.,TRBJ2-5,CSVEWAQETQYF,TGCAGCGTTGAATGGGCCCAAGAGACCCAGTACTTC
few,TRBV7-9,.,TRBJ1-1,CASRPGQNTEAFF,TGTGCCAGCAGACCCGGACAGAACACTGAAGCTTTCTTT
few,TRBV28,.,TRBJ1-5,CASRLAGAELYQPQHF,TGTGCCAGCAGGCTGGCGGGGGCAGAGTTATATCAGCCCCAGCATTTT
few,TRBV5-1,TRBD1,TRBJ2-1,CASSLVTGYNGQFF,TGCGCCAGCAGCTTGGTGACAGGGTACAATGGGCAGTTCTTC
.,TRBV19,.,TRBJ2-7,CASSILGDYEQYF,TGTGCCAGTAGTATCCTGGGGGACTACGAGCAGTACTTC
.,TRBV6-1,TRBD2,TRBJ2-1,CASRVGLAGGVGYNEQFF,TGTGCCAGCAGAGTCGGACTAGCGGGAGGGGTAGGCTACAATGAGCAGTTCTTC
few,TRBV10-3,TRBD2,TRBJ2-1,CAISIAGASSYNEQFF,TGTGCCATCAGTATAGCGGGCGCAAGCTCCTACAATGAGCAGTTCTTC
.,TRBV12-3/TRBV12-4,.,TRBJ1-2,CASQRTSRGINYGYTF,TGTGCCAGCCAAAGGACCTCTAGGGGGATTAACTATGGCTACACCTTC
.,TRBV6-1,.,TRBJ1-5,CASRRGGQPQHF,TGTGCCAGCAGAAGAGGGGGTCAGCCCCAGCATTTT
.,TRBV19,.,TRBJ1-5,CASSINREMGNQPQHF,TGTGCCAGTAGTATAAATAGGGAAATGGGCAATCAGCCCCAGCATTTT
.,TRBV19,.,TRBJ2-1,CASSTSGLSRGNEQFF,TGTGCCAGTAGTACCTCCGGCCTCTCGAGGGGGAATGAGCAGTTCTTC
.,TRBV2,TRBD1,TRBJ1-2,CASRRGQAYTF,TGTGCCAGCAGGCGGGGACAGGCCTACACCTTC
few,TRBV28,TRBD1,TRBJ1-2,CASNPGQGGNYGYTF,TGTGCCAGCAACCCGGGACAGGGTGGGAACTATGGCTACACCTTC
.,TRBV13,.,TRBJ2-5,CASGGRWETQYF,TGTGCCAGCGGGGGTCGATGGGAGACCCAGTACTTC
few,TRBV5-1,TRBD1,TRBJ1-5,CASSLVGQVGQPQQF,TGCGCCAGCAGCTTGGTGGGACAGGTCGGTCAGCCCCAGCAATTT
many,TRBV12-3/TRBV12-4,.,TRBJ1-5,CASSRGASNQPQHF,TGTGCCAGCAGTAGGGGGGCAAGCAATCAGCCCCAGCATTTT
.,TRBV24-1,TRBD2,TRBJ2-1,CATSDLAGGKDEQFF,TGTGCCACCAGTGATTTAGCGGGAGGAAAAGATGAGCAGTTCTTC
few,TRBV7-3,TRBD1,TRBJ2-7,CASSLLGQGTEQYF,TGTGCCAGCAGCTTGTTGGGACAGGGTACCGAGCAGTACTTC
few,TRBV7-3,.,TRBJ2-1,CASSRLGGPDNEQFF,TGTGCCAGCAGCCGACTGGGGGGGCCGGACAATGAGCAGTTCTTC
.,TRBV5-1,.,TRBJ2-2,CASSLVAGAPNGGELFF,TGCGCCAGCAGCTTGGTTGCGGGGGCGCCGAACGGCGGGGAGCTGTTTTTT
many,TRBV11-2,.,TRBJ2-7,CASSLTRAYEQYF,TGTGCCAGCAGCTTAACCCGGGCCTACGAGCAGTACTTC
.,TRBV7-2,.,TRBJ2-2,CASRWTDTGELFF,TGTGCCAGCAGATGGACAGATACCGGGGAGCTGTTTTTT
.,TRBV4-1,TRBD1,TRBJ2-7,CASSQTTGTSYEQYF,TGCGCCAGCAGCCAAACGACAGGGACCTCCTACGAGCAGTACTTC
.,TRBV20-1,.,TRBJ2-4,CSARFVGTKNIQYF,TGCAGTGCTAGATTCGTGGGTACCAAAAACATTCAGTACTTC
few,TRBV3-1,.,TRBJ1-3,CASSQDATSNSGNTIYF,TGTGCCAGCAGCCAAGACGCAACTTCCAACTCTGGAAACACCATATATTTT
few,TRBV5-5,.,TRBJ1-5,CASSLVGGGGNQPQHF,TGTGCCAGCAGCTTGGTAGGAGGGGGTGGCAATCAGCCCCAGCATTTT
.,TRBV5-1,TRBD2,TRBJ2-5,CASSFLSPSGSKPQETQYF,TGCGCCAGCAGCTTTTTGAGTCCTAGCGGGAGTAAGCCCCAAGAGACCCAGTACTTC
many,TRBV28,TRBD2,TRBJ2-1,CASSFLRLAGGFNEQFF,TGTGCCAGCAGTTTCCTCAGACTAGCGGGGGGCTTCAATGAGCAGTTCTTC
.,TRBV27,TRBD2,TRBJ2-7,CASSLSRGIIYEQYF,TGTGCCAGCAGTTTATCGCGGGGGATCATCTACGAGCAGTACTTC
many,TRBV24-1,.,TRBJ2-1,CATSDTTNINEQFF,TGTGCCACCAGTGATACGACAAACATCAATGAGCAGTTCTTC
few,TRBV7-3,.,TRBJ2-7,CASSLTGIGDEQYF,TGTGCCAGCAGCTTAACAGGGATTGGGGACGAGCAGTACTTC
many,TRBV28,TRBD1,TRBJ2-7,CASSLGGTGAEQYF,TGTGCCAGCAGTTTAGGAGGGACAGGGGCTGAGCAGTACTTC
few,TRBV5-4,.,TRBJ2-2,CASSPYSTGELFF,TGTGCCAGCAGCCCATACAGCACCGGGGAGCTGTTTTTT
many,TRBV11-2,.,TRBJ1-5,CASSPGPGPSNQPQHF,TGTGCCAGCAGCCCCGGACCCGGGCCGTCGAATCAGCCCCAGCATTTT
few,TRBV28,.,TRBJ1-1,CASSPSFMNPEAFF,TGTGCCAGCAGTCCCTCTTTTATGAACCCTGAAGCTTTCTTT
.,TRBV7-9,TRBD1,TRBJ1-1,CASSLPTGTGTEAFF,TGTGCCAGCAGCCTTCCGACAGGGACGGGCACTGAAGCTTTCTTT
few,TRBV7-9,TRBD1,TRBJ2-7,CASSAATGAWEQYF,TGTGCCAGCAGCGCGGCGACAGGGGCTTGGGAGCAGTACTTC
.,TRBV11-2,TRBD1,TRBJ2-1,CASSLRGDRVDEQFF,TGTGCCAGCAGCTTAAGGGGGGACAGGGTCGATGAGCAGTTCTTC
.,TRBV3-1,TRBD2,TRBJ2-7,CASSPREGLYEQYF,TGTGCCAGCAGCCCTCGGGAGGGCCTCTACGAGCAGTACTTC